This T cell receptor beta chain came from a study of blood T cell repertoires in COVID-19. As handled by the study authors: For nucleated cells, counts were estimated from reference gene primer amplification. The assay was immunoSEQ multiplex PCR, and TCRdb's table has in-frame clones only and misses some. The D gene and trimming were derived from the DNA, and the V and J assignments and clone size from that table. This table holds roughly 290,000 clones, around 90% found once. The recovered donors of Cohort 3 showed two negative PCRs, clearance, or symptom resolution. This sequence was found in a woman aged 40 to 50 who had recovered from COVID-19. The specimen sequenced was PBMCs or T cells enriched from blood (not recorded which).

This chain's CDR3 is CASSPTGGAGYTF. The CDR3 region has the DNA TGTGCCAGCAGCCCAACAGGGGGCGCAGGCTACACCTTC. The V and J genes are TRBV5-4 and TRBJ1-2; 9 positions agree with TRBD1. The CDR3 is 13 residues long. V was pared by 4 bases and J by 8 bases, with 6 bases of the junction left unmatched. Germline values: CDR1 SGHNT, CDR2 YYREEE (reference sequence).